The sample holds one count of the clone carrying this T cell receptor beta chain. Sequenced by immunoSEQ multiplex PCR; TCRdb stores in-frame clones only, minus some. The table shows around 250,000 clones, with just over 85% occurring only once. With 4 bases removed from V and 9 bases from J, the gap between germline ends came to 22 bases. The CDR3 has 16 residues. Germline loops: CDR1 LGHDT, CDR2 YNNKEL (reference sequence). The source of the sample is a study of blood T cell repertoires in COVID-19. What was sequenced was PBMCs or T cells enriched from blood (not recorded which). This sequence originates from a man younger than 35 who had recovered from COVID-19. The chain couples TRBV3-1 (or the pseudogene TRBV3-2) to TRBJ2-1; D is perhaps TRBD2 (7 bases). CDR3: CASSLRGGGPISEQFF. For the CDR3, the DNA is TGTGCCAGCAGCCTTCGAGGGGGGGGGCCGATTTCTGAGCAGTTCTTC.